The text below deals with one T cell receptor (beta chain). These data belong to a study of blood T cell repertoires in COVID-19. For the study at large: Nucleic acid was either cDNA or gDNA, and it came from T cells, B-cell-depleted T cells, or PBMCs.

Between the trimmed V and J ends, which lost 4 bases and 4 bases, there was a span of 8 bases. CDR3 length equals 11 residues. Per germline, CDR1 SQVTM and CDR2 ANQGSEA. Authors' methods: Scientists estimated how many nucleated cells there were by amplifying reference gene primers. Sequencing was performed with immunoSEQ multiplex PCR; in TCRdb, only in-frame clones are kept and a portion is missing. Clone size and the V and J calls come from that table; the DNA yielded D and trimming. The sample yields under 200,000 clones, approximately 86% seen once. V is TRBV29-1 and J is TRBJ2-7; the D gene is possibly TRBD2 (6 bases). Sequencing was carried out using peripheral blood. The TCR was taken from a man aged 70-80 years with active or convalescent COVID-19. The CDR3 sequence is CSVVRGYEQYF. CDR3 DNA sequence: TGCAGCGTTGTGCGGGGTTACGAGCAGTACTTC.